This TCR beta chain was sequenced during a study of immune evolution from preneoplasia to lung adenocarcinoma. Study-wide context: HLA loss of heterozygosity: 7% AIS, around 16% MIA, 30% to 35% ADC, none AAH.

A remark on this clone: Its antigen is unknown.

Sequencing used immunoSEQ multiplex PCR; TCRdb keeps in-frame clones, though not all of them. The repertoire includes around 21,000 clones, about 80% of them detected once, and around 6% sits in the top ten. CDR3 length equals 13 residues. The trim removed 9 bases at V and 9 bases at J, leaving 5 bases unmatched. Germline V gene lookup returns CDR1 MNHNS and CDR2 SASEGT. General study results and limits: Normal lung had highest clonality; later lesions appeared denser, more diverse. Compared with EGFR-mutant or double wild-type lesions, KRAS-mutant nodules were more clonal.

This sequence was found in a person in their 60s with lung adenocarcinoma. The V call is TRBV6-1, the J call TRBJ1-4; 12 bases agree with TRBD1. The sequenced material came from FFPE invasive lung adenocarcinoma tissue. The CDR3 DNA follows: TGTGCCAGTGGGGACAGGGGGCTAAAAAAACTGTTTTTT. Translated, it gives CASGDRGLKKLFF.